This note documents a single TCR beta chain sequence. Per the study methods: Nucleated cell number was recorded as an estimate derived from reference gene primer amplification. Here immunoSEQ multiplex PCR was the method, and the copy in TCRdb shows in-frame clones only, minus some. Clone size and V and J calls were adopted from that table, with D and trimming inferred from the DNA. The sample shows approximately 65,000 clones, approximately 80% of them seen only once. The data derive from a study of blood T cell repertoires in COVID-19. Trimming took 3 bases from V and 8 from J; bases not matched to a gene: 4. From germline, CDR1 is MGHDK and CDR2 SYGVNS. The CDR3 runs to 14 residues.

The J gene is TRBJ1-4, the V gene TRBV25-1; 9 nucleotides align to TRBD1. What was sequenced was peripheral blood. This clonotype originated in a woman aged 80 or over with active or convalescent COVID-19. The CDR3, as DNA: TGTGCCAGCAGTGAGGGGACAGGGTACGAAAAACTGTTTTTT. The encoded protein is CASSEGTGYEKLFF.